What follows are 29 T cell receptor beta chains derived from one specimen sequenced in a study of cytomegalovirus exposure and HLA in healthy donors. 60 Vbeta and 13 Jbeta primers were used in PCR. Clones were read by immunoSEQ multiplex PCR, and TCRdb kept only the in-frame ones, dropping some. The table lists over 110,000 clones, 80% of them singletons. Sequenced: PBMCs. The receptors originated from a man aged 35 to 55 in good health and CMV-seronegative.

The rearrangement links TRBV5-6 to TRBJ1-5; D unclear. The CDR3 is made up of 16 amino acids. Deletions cut 3 bases from V and 0 bases from J, with 13 bases between. Looked up from germline, CDR1 is SGHDT and CDR2 is YYEEEE. The CDR3: CASSSSGRGSNQPQHF. CDR3 DNA sequence: TGTGCCAGCAGCTCCTCGGGTCGTGGTAGCAATCAGCCCCAGCATTTT.

V gene TRBV19 combines with J gene TRBJ1-4; the D gene is possibly TRBD1 (5 bases). Germline CDR1 and CDR2: LNHDA and SQIVND (reference sequence). The V and J ends lost 6 bases and 3 bases respectively, with 11 bases between them. This CDR3 comprises 14 residues. The CDR3 spells CASSPGGPNEKLFF. The CDR3 DNA reads as TGTGCCAGTAGCCCGGGGGGACCTAATGAAAAACTGTTTTTT.

The rearrangement uses TRBV9 and TRBJ1-2, with D tentatively TRBD1 (6 bases). The CDR3 spans 18 residues. Germline assignment: CDR1 SGDLS and CDR2 YYNGEE. The germline V and J ends were trimmed by 0 bases and 0 bases, with 18 bases remaining between them. Written as DNA, the CDR3 is TGTGCCAGCAGCGTAGTGGGGGCCCAGTTGACCTCTAACTATGGCTACACCTTC. It is translated as CASSVVGAQLTSNYGYTF.

This rearrangement joins TRBV4-3 to TRBJ1-1; D may be TRBD1 (6 bases). CDR1 is LGHNA and CDR2 is YSLEER in the germline V gene. The V and J ends lost 1 base and 0 bases respectively, with 9 bases between them. This CDR3 region has 15 residues. CDR3 nucleotides: TGCGCCAGCAGCCAAGGGACAGAGCTGAACACTGAAGCTTTCTTT. Protein product: CASSQGTELNTEAFF.

The rearrangement joins TRBV18 to TRBJ2-7; TRBD1 matches 7 bases. Germline loops: CDR1 KGHSH, CDR2 LQKENI. V gave up 3 bases and J gave up 2 bases; unmatched junction bases: 1. This CDR3 region has 13 residues. CDR3 DNA: TGTGCCAGCTCACCCGGGACAGCCTACGAGCAGTACTTC. This gives the protein CASSPGTAYEQYF.

The V gene is TRBV21-1, the J gene TRBJ2-1; TRBD2, the D gene given by the table, was not confirmed from the DNA. TRBV21-1 is an annotated pseudogene. The CDR3 is made up of 19 amino acids. CDR3 in DNA: TGTGCCAGCAGCAAAGCGGGGGCTAGCGGGGGCCCTTACCTCAATGAGCAGTTCTTC. Its protein product is CASSKAGASGGPYLNEQFF.

The V call is TRBV25-1, the J call TRBJ2-5; D not certain. Germline lookup yields CDR1 MGHDK and CDR2 SYGVNS. V was shortened by 2 bases and J by 5 bases, with 3 bases between the two germline ends. The CDR3 length is 11 residues. This chain's CDR3 is CASSELETQYF. CDR3 DNA sequence: TGTGCCAGCAGTGAACTGGAGACCCAGTACTTC.

The CDR3 DNA is TGTGCCACCAAAGCAGGGGGCCCTGGAAACACCATATATTTT. Translation: CATKAGGPGNTIYF. The rearrangement joins TRBV6-1 to TRBJ1-3, with 8 bases that match TRBD1. From germline, CDR1 is MNHNS and CDR2 SASEGT. V shed 10 bases and J 2 bases; nucleotides not matched to a gene: 7. This CDR3 has 14 amino acids.

The chain combines TRBV5-1 with TRBJ1-4, with 7 positions matching TRBD1. CDR1 and CDR2 from the germline V gene are SGHRS and YFSETQ. The CDR3 spans 18 residues. The V gene end was trimmed by 3 bases and the J gene end by 0 bases; junction bases not matched to a gene: 11. The CDR3 reads CASSSPTGQTATNEKLFF. For the CDR3, the DNA is TGCGCCAGCAGCTCGCCTACGGGACAGACCGCAACTAATGAAAAACTGTTTTTT.

The rearrangement links TRBV18 to TRBJ1-1; 8 nucleotides align to TRBD1. The length of the CDR3 is 18 residues. Germline values: CDR1 KGHSH, CDR2 LQKENI. V shed 5 bases, J shed 3 bases, and the junction held 17 bases outside the gene matches. The CDR3 sequence is CASSITQGARTLDTEAFF. CDR3 in DNA: TGTGCCAGCTCAATTACGCAGGGGGCGAGAACATTGGACACTGAAGCTTTCTTT.

The V call is TRBV27, the J call TRBJ1-1, with D perhaps matching TRBD1 (6 bases). V dropped 5 bases and J dropped 1 base, with 11 bases sitting between them. The CDR3 covers 14 residues. The germline V gene has CDR1 MNHEY and CDR2 SMNVEV (reference sequence). This CDR3 reads CASSHRARNTEAFF. The DNA of the CDR3 is TGTGCCAGCAGTCACAGGGCTCGGAACACTGAAGCTTTCTTT.

This sequence joins TRBV5-1 and TRBJ2-7, with D maybe TRBD1 (6 bases). Trimming removed 4 bases at V and 2 bases at J, with 16 bases between. The CDR3 has 15 residues. CDR1 SGHRS and CDR2 YFSETQ come from the germline V gene. The CDR3 protein is CASSGSGTFAYEQYF. CDR3 bases: TGCGCCAGCAGCGGCTCCGGGACATTCGCCTACGAGCAGTACTTC.

The genes are TRBV19 and TRBJ1-1; D is undetermined. Trimming took off 7 bases at V and 3 bases at J, with 12 bases between the two ends. Germline assignment: CDR1 LNHDA and CDR2 SQIVND (reference sequence). The CDR3 is 13 residues long. CDR3 DNA sequence: TGTGCCAGTAACCCCAGAGGTGACACTGAAGCTTTCTTT. Protein: CASNPRGDTEAFF. Combining the CDR3 with reference TRBV19 and TRBJ1-1 gives the whole variable domain DGGITQSPKYLFRKEGQNVTLSCEQNLNHDAMYWYRQDPGQGLRLIYYSQIVNDFQKGDIAEGYSVSREKKESFPLTVTSAQKNPTAFYLCASNPRGDTEAFFGQGTRLTVV.

This chain links TRBV5-6 with TRBJ1-4; 9 nucleotides align to TRBD1. Looked up from germline, CDR1 is SGHDT and CDR2 is YYEEEE. V was pared by 2 bases and J by 2 bases, with 4 bases of the junction left unmatched. This CDR3 spans 16 amino acids. The CDR3 sequence: CASSFRQGDTNEKLFF. Written as DNA, the CDR3 is TGTGCCAGCAGCTTCAGACAGGGGGATACTAATGAAAAACTGTTTTTT.

The V gene is TRBV19, the J gene TRBJ1-3, with TRBD1 matching 9 bases. Germline V gene data show CDR1 as LNHDA and CDR2 as SQIVND (reference sequence). J was trimmed by 4 bases and V by 3 bases; bases with no gene match: 7. CDR3 length: 16 residues. The DNA of the CDR3 is TGTGCCAGTAGTATCTACCTAGACAGGGGGGGAAACACCATATATTTT. Translating gives CASSIYLDRGGNTIYF.

This clone was picked up one time. CDR3 sequence reads: CSVDLRGTKTDEQFF. CDR3 nucleotides: TGCAGCGTTGATCTAAGGGGGACGAAAACGGATGAGCAGTTCTTC. The chain joins TRBV29-1 to TRBJ2-1; a weak D match, TRBD1 (6 bases). This CDR3 is built from 15 residues. Germline lookup yields CDR1 SQVTM and CDR2 ANQGSEA. The ends were cut back, 3 bases at V and 8 bases at J, with 20 bases in the middle.

Turning to this clone: This sample also contains other DNA sequences that code for the same CDR3. The genes are TRBV14 and TRBJ1-4; D perhaps matches TRBD1 (5 bases). The CDR3 sequence is 15 residues long. CDR1 is SGHDN, CDR2 FVKESK, per germline. The germline V and J ends were trimmed by 1 base and 4 bases, with 10 bases remaining between them. CDR3 in amino acids: CASSQVTGLNEKLFF. CDR3 in DNA: TGTGCCAGCAGCCAAGTAACAGGTCTTAATGAAAAACTGTTTTTT.

V gene TRBV7-2 combines with J gene TRBJ2-5, with D uncertain. V gave up 1 base and J gave up 1 base, with 7 bases separating them. The CDR3 is 14 residues long. From germline, CDR1 is SGHTA and CDR2 FQGNSA. CDR3 residues: CASSLEFSQETQYF. The DNA for the CDR3 is TGTGCCAGCAGCTTAGAGTTCAGCCAAGAGACCCAGTACTTC.

This clone came up a few times. The chain recombines TRBV6-6 with TRBJ1-4, with D possibly matching TRBD1 (5 bases). From germline, CDR1 is MNHNY and CDR2 SVGAGI (reference sequence). CDR3 length: 11 residues. CDR3 region: CGSRGNEKLFF. The CDR3 coding sequence is TGTGGCTCCCGGGGGAACGAAAAACTGTTTTTT.

This chain joins TRBV5-4 and TRBJ1-1, with D unresolved. The V and J ends lost 5 bases and 0 bases respectively, with 8 bases between them. The CDR3 is 13 residues long. CDR1 is SGHNT and CDR2 is YYREEE in the germline V gene (reference sequence). The CDR3 region is CASSNQVNTEAFF. CDR3 in DNA: TGTGCCAGCAGTAATCAGGTGAACACTGAAGCTTTCTTT. The full variable domain, in which reference TRBV5-4 and TRBJ1-1 provide the parts outside the CDR3, is ETGVTQSPTHLIKTRGQQVTLRCSSQSGHNTVSWYQQALGQGPQFIFQYYREEENGRGNFPPRFSGLQFPNYSSELNVNALELDDSALYLCASSNQVNTEAFFGQGTRLTVV.

This clone was counted a few times. The V gene is TRBV7-9, the J gene TRBJ2-1; no firm D call. Germline V gene lookup returns CDR1 SEHNR and CDR2 FQNEAQ (reference sequence). The CDR3 runs to 14 residues. The V gene lost 1 base and the J gene lost 5 bases, with 9 bases spanning the gap. This CDR3 is CASSLVSTHNEQFF. For the CDR3, the DNA is TGTGCCAGCAGCTTAGTGTCCACTCACAATGAGCAGTTCTTC.

This chain joins TRBV7-2 and TRBJ2-5; maybe TRBD2 (5 bases). The germline V gene encodes CDR1 SGHTA and CDR2 FQGNSA. V dropped 1 base and J dropped 5 bases, with 11 bases sitting between them. The length of the CDR3 is 14 residues. The CDR3 region has the DNA TGTGCCAGCAGCTTAGAACTGGGAGATGAGACCCAGTACTTC. Translation: CASSLELGDETQYF.

V usage is TRBV6-1 and J usage is TRBJ2-7; 9 positions match TRBD2. Per germline, CDR1 MNHNS and CDR2 SASEGT. The CDR3 has 15 residues. Trimming removed 1 base from V and 0 bases from J; junction bases left unmatched: 1. CDR3 bases: TGTGCCAGCAGTGAAGTAGCGGGGGCCTCCTACGAGCAGTACTTC. Translated: CASSEVAGASYEQYF.

The chain is built from TRBV27 and TRBJ1-1, with D unclear. Germline V gene data show CDR1 as MNHEY and CDR2 as SMNVEV (reference sequence). The CDR3 runs 15 residues. V was shortened by 0 bases and J by 5 bases, with 13 bases between the two germline ends. CDR3 coding DNA: TGTGCCAGCAGTTTATCGATTTCCGCGGGTACTGAAGCTTTCTTT. Translating it yields CASSLSISAGTEAFF.

The V and J genes are TRBV10-1 and TRBJ2-2, with TRBD2 identical over 9 bases. The CDR3 has 15 residues. The V segment lost 3 bases and the J segment 4 bases; nucleotides outside the gene matches: 3. The germline gives CDR1 WNHNN, CDR2 SYGVQD (reference sequence). CDR3: CASSDAGGPTGELFF. The CDR3 DNA follows: TGCGCCAGCAGTGACGCGGGGGGGCCCACCGGGGAGCTGTTTTTT.

The chain combines TRBV18 with TRBJ2-7, with TRBD2 as a possible D gene (6 bases). The CDR3 sequence is 15 residues long. Germline V lookup: CDR1 KGHSH, CDR2 LQKENI. V was shortened by 5 bases and J by 0 bases, with 14 bases between the two germline ends. The DNA for the CDR3 is TGTGCCAGCTCAGTGGGACTCGAGAGCTCCTACGAGCAGTACTTC. Its translation: CASSVGLESSYEQYF. Filled out from reference TRBV18 and TRBJ2-7, the complete variable domain reads NAGVMQNPRHLVRRRGQEARLRCSPMKGHSHVYWYRQLPEEGLKFMVYLQKENIIDESGMPKERFSAEFPKEGPSILRIQQVVRGDSAAYFCASSVGLESSYEQYFGPGTRLTVT.

The genes are TRBV6-5 and TRBJ2-7; no clear D gene. This CDR3 is built from 16 residues. V was trimmed by 0 bases and J by 2 bases, leaving 14 bases between them. In germline, CDR1 is MNHEY, CDR2 SVGAGI. CDR3 bases: TGTGCCAGCAGTTACTCGATCCCGGATAGCCCCTACGAGCAGTACTTC. Translation: CASSYSIPDSPYEQYF.

The chain couples TRBV19 to TRBJ2-5, with 8 bases lining up with TRBD2. V lost 7 bases and J lost 5; bases outside the gene matches: 21. The CDR3 has 18 residues. Germline values: CDR1 LNHDA, CDR2 SQIVND (reference sequence). The CDR3 coding sequence is TGTGCCAGTACCCCCGGTCCAGGGGCCGGGGGGGCCAGGGAGACCCAGTACTTC. It encodes CASTPGPGAGGARETQYF.

Worth noting for this clone: At one boundary the junction diverges from the germline segment, which might be a read error. V and J are TRBV4-1 and TRBJ1-6; 7 bases agree with TRBD1. Per germline, CDR1 MGHRA and CDR2 YSYEKL. CDR3 length: 14 residues. Here the CDR3 DNA reads TGCGCCAGCACCCAAGGGACAGATAATTCACCCCTCCACTTT. This codes for CASTQGTDNSPLHF.